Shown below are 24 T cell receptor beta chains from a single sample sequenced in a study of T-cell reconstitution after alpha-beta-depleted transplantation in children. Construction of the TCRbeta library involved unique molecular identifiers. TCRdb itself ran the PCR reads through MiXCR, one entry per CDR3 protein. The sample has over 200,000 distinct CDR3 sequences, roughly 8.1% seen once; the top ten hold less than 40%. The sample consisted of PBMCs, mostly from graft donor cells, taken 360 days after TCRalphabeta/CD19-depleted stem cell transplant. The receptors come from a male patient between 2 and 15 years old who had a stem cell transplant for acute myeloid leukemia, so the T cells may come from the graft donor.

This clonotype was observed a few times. CDR3: CASSSEGARNQPQHF. CDR3 nucleotide sequence: TGTGCCAGCAGTTCGGAGGGGGCGCGAAATCAGCCCCAGCATTTT. This rearrangement joins TRBV12-3 or TRBV12-4 to TRBJ1-5; 7 positions agree with TRBD1. This CDR3 contains 15 residues. The junction had 7 bases not matched to a gene; V was cut back by 4 bases and J by 4 bases.

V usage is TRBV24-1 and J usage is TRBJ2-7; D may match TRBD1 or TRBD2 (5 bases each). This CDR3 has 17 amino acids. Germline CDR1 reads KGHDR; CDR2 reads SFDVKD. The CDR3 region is CAASDVFGEGTAYEQYF. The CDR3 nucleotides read TGTGCGGCCAGTGATGTTTTTGGTGAAGGGACGGCCTACGAGCAGTACTTC.

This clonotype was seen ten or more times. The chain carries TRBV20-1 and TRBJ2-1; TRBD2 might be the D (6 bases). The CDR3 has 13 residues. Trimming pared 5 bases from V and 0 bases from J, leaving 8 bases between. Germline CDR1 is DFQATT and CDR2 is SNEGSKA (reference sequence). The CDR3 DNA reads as TGCAGTGCTGAGACTAGCTCCTACAATGAGCAGTTCTTC. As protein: CSAETSSYNEQFF.

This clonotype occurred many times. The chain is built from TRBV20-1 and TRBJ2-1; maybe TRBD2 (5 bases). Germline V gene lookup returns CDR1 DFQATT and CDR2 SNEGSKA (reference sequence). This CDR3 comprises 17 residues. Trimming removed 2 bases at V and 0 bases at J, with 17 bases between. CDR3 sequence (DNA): TGCAGTGCTAGAATTGTTCGCGGGCTACCCTCCTACAATGAGCAGTTCTTC. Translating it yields CSARIVRGLPSYNEQFF.

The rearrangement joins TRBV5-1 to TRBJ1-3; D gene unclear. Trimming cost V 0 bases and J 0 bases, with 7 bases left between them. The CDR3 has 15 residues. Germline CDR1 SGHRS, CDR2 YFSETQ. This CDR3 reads CASSLDGSSGNTIYF. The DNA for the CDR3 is TGCGCCAGCAGCTTGGACGGAAGCTCTGGAAACACCATATATTTT.

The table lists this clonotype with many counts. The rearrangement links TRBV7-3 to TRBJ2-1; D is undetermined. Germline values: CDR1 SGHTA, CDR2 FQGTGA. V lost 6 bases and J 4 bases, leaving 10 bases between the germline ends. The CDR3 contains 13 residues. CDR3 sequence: CASSTTTYNEQFF. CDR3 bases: TGTGCCAGCAGTACGACAACTTACAATGAGCAGTTCTTC. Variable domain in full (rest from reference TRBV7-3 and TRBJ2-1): GAGVSQTPSNKVTEKGKYVELRCDPISGHTALYWYRQSLGQGPEFLIYFQGTGAADDSGLPNDRFFAVRPEGSVSTLKIQRTERGDSAVYLCASSTTTYNEQFFGPGTRLTVL.

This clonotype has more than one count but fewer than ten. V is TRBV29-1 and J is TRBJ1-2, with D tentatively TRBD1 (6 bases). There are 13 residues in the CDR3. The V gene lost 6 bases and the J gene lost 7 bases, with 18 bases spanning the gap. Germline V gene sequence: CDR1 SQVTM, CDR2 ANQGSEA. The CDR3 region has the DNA TGCAGCGTCGTAACAGGGACCTACGGTGGCTACACCTTC. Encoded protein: CSVVTGTYGGYTF.

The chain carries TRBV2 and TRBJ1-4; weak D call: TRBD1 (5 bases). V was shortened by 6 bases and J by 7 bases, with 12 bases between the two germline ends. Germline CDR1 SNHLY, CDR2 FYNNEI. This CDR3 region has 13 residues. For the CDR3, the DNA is TGTGCCAGCAGGCGGGACTATAGTGAAAAACTGTTTTTT. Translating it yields CASRRDYSEKLFF.

CDR3 in amino acids: CAISEIARDREARTDTQYF. CDR3 nucleotides: TGTGCCATCAGTGAGATCGCCCGGGACAGAGAAGCTCGAACAGATACGCAGTATTTT. The V and J genes are TRBV10-3 and TRBJ2-3, with 7 bases identical to TRBD1. Germline assignment: CDR1 ENHRY and CDR2 SYGVKD. This CDR3 is built from 19 residues. J lost 3 bases, V lost 2 bases, and 17 bases had no gene match.

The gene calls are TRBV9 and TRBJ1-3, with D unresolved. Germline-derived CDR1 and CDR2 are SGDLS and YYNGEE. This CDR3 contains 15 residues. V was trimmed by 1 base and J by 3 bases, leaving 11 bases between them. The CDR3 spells CASSVQGSFGNTIYF. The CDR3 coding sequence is TGTGCCAGCAGCGTACAAGGGAGCTTTGGAAACACCATATATTTT.

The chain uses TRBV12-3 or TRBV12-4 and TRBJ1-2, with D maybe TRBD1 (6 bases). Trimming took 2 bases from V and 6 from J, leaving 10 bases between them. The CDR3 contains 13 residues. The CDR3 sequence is CASSLPGVDGYTF. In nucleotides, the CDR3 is TGTGCCAGCAGTTTACCAGGGGTGGATGGCTACACCTTC.

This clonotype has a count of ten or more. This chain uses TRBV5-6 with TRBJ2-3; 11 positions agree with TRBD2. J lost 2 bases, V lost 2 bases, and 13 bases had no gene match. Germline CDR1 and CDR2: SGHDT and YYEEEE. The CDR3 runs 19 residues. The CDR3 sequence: CASSFLAGGGLPITDTQYF. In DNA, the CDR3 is TGTGCCAGCAGCTTCCTAGCGGGAGGAGGGCTTCCTATCACAGATACGCAGTATTTT. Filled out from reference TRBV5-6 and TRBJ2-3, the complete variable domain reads DAGVTQSPTHLIKTRGQQVTLRCSPKSGHDTVSWYQQALGQGPQFIFQYYEEEERQRGNFPDRFSGHQFPNYSSELNVNALLLGDSALYLCASSFLAGGGLPITDTQYFGPGTRLTVL.

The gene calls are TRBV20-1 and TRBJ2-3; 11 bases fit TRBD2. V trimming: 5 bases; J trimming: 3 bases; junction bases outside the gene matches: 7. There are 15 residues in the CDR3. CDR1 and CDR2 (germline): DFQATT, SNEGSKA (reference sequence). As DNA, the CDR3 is TGCAGTGCTCATACTAGCGGGGGCTATACAGATACGCAGTATTTT. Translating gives CSAHTSGGYTDTQYF.

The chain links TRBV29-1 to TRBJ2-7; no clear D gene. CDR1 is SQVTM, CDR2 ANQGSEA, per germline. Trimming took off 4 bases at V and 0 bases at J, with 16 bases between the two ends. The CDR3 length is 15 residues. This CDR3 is CSVASGSSSSYEQYF. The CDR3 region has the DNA TGCAGCGTTGCCTCGGGTAGCTCCAGCTCCTACGAGCAGTACTTC.

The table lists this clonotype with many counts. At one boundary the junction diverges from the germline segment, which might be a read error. Here the CDR3 reads CSARPDRDRVVF. In nucleotides, the CDR3 is TGCAGTGCTAGACCAGACCGGGACAGGGTAGTCTTT. The chain carries TRBV20-1 and TRBJ1-6; the match to TRBD1 covers 9 bases. CDR3 size: 12 residues. The germline gives CDR1 DFQATT, CDR2 SNEGSKA (reference sequence).

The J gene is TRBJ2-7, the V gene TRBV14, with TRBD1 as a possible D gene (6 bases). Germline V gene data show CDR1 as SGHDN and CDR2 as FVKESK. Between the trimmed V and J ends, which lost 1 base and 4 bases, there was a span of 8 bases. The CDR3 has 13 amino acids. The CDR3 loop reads CASSQVGGYEQYF. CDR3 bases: TGTGCCAGCAGCCAAGTAGGGGGATACGAGCAGTACTTC.

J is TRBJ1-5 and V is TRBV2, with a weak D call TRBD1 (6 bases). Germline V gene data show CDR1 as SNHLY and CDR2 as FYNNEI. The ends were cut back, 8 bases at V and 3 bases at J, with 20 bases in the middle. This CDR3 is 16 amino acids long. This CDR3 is CASERTGRRNNQPQHF. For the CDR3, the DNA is TGTGCCAGCGAACGTACAGGGAGGAGAAACAATCAGCCCCAGCATTTT.

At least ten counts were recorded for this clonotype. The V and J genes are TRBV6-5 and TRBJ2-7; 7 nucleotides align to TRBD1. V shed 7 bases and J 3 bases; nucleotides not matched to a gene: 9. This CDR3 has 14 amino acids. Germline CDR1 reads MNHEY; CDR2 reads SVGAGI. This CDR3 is CASISPGQNYEQYF. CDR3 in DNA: TGTGCCAGCATTTCTCCGGGACAGAACTACGAGCAGTACTTC.

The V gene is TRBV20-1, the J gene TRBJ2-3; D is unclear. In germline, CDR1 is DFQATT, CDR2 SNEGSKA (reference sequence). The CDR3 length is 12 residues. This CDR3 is CTTDKGTDTQYF. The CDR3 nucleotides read TGCACCACCGATAAGGGTACAGATACGCAGTATTTT.

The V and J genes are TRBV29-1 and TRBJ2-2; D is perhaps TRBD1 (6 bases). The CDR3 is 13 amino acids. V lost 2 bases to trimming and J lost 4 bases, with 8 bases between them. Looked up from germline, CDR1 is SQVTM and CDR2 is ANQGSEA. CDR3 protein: CSVEPRGTGELFF. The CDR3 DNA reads TGCAGCGTTGAACCCAGGGGCACCGGGGAGCTGTTTTTT.

CDR3 DNA sequence: TGTGCCAGCAGTCCAAGGTTAGCCAATCAGCCCCAGCATTTT. This gives the protein CASSPRLANQPQHF. V usage is TRBV12-3 or TRBV12-4 and J usage is TRBJ1-5; D remains ambiguous. Trimming stripped 5 bases from V and 3 bases from J, with 11 bases between. CDR3 length: 14 residues.

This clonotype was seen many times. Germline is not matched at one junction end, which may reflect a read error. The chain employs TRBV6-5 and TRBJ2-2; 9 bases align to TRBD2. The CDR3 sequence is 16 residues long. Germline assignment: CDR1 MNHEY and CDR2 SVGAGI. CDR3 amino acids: CASSYFGLAKTGELFF. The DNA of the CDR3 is TGTGCCAGCAGTTACTTTGGACTAGCGAAGACCGGGGAGCTGTTTTTT.

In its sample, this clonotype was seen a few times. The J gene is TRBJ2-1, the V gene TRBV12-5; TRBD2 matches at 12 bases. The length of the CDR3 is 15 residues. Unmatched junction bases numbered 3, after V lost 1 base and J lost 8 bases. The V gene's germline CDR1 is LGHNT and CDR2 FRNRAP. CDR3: CASGLAGLAGDEQFF. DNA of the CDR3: TGTGCTAGTGGTTTGGCGGGACTAGCGGGCGATGAGCAGTTCTTC. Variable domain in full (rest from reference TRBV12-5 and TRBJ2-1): DARVTQTPRHKVTEMGQEVTMRCQPILGHNTVFWYRQTMMQGLELLAYFRNRAPLDDSGMPKDRFSAEMPDATLATLKIQPSEPRDSAVYFCASGLAGLAGDEQFFGPGTRLTVL.

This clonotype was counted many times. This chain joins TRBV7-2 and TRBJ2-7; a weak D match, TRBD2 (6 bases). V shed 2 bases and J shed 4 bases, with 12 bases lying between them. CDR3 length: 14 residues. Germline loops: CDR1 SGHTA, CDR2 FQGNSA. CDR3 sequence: CASSLRRGEYEQYF. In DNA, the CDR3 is TGTGCCAGCAGCTTACGGCGGGGTGAATACGAGCAGTACTTC.